The source of this T cell receptor (beta chain) is a study of shared clonotypes between healthy human individuals. Study-wide points: Sharing of clonotypes among donors was expected to vary with sequencing depth.

This clone was counted once. Antigen unknown. This sample also contains other DNA sequences that code for the same CDR3. V shed 0 bases and J 3 bases; nucleotides not matched to a gene: 2. This CDR3 has 14 amino acids. The germline CDR1 and CDR2 sequences are SGDLS and YYNGEE. The naive CD8 fraction comprised CD45RO-negative cells positively selected for CCR7 and excluded terminally differentiated effector memory CD45RA+ cells. The donor population consisted of healthy HIV-negative adults with no recent acute infections or vaccinations. Data came from immunoSEQ multiplex PCR; TCRdb stores just in-frame clones and leaves some out. The sample contains about 2 million clones, about 95% of which appear only once.

Sample: naive CD8+ T cells sorted from blood. The sequence was collected from a man aged 18 to 30 in good health. The V call is TRBV9, the J call TRBJ2-5, with 7 bases matching TRBD2. This chain's CDR3 is CASSVAGLEETQYF. CDR3 bases: TGTGCCAGCAGCGTAGCCGGACTAGAAGAGACCCAGTACTTC.